This T cell receptor (beta chain) comes out of a study of T cell repertoires in cytomegalovirus infection. Study context: Indications came from public TCR beta signatures; they pointed to CMV infection and to a matching HLA type.

Many counts were recorded for this clonotype. TCRdb used MiXCR to reprocess the reads, holding one entry per CDR3 protein. The sample has about 400,000 distinct CDR3 sequences, 15% to 20% seen once. V dropped 8 bases and J dropped 2; count of bases not matched to a gene: 11. The germline V gene has CDR1 SEHNR and CDR2 FQNEAQ (reference sequence). The CDR3 length is 15 residues. This sequence originates from a human donor in good health (CMV status not recorded). Some clones in this sample may be carry-over from other donors' samples. Sequencing used PBMCs. The chain joins TRBV7-9 to TRBJ1-2; TRBD1 matches at 7 bases. This CDR3 reads CASLSDRISNYGYTF. CDR3 nucleotides: TGTGCCAGCCTTTCGGACAGGATTTCCAACTATGGCTACACCTTC.